This T cell receptor (beta chain) derives from a study of blood T cell repertoires in COVID-19 (dated by TCRdb to 2020 to 2021). Regarding the research as a whole: Samples covering the acute and convalescent phases of COVID-19 were provided by collaborators in the United States, Italy and Spain. The prospective study material was composed of cDNA or gDNA derived from T cells, B-cell-depleted T cells, or PBMCs. The dataset comprised deeply sampled blood TCRbeta repertoires from subjects exposed to, actively infected with, or recovered from COVID-19. A freely available public database, intended as a resource for researchers studying the immune response to SARS-CoV-2, is where the repertoires were released. The samples were drawn from two sources: the first 160 participants of the ongoing ImmuneRACE study, and 950 to 1,500 subjects contributed by 6 global collaborators. A de-identified subject ID, COVID-19 status, age in years and sex were almost always included in the sample metadata. Where HLA class I and class II types were available, the types were taken from metadata supplied by the sample provider, not from assay-based typing. On the study overall, not on this receptor specifically: How much clinical and demographic metadata was included differed by source and by participant, and the metadata was provided uncurated.

TCRbeta CDR3 regions were amplified from genomic DNA using the immunoSEQ Assay, a bias-controlled multiplex PCR. As for how the authors treated the data: Nucleated cell counts per sample were estimated from amplification of reference gene primers within the assay. Sequence reads were collapsed and filtered to measure the absolute abundance of every unique TCRbeta CDR3 rearrangement. For each sample, productive Simpson clonality was calculated by taking the square root of Simpson's diversity index across productive rearrangements. This is the immuneACCESS table as TCRdb keeps it, with only in-frame sequences that have V and J called. A part of the clones is gone; compared with another copy, unresolved V genes explain less than half, and the rest is unexplained. The V and J calls and clone size are taken from that table; D and trimming were inferred from the DNA. This sample gives approximately 180,000 clones in total; 90% of them show up just once. The ten most abundant clones make up 0.5% to 0.6% of the sample.

The cysteine opens and the phenylalanine closes a CDR3 of 12 amino acids. The sequence is cut down to CDR3 DNA, 36 bases in frame from base 1. Relative to germline, V is 5 bases shorter and J is 5 bases shorter, with 8 bases between their ends. Sequences MNHEY (CDR1) and SMNVEV (CDR2) are obtained from the germline V gene (reference sequence). The collaborating institutions used their own protocols to collect whole blood in K2EDTA tubes. For TCRbeta analysis, collaborator samples were shipped as frozen whole blood, as isolated PBMCs, or as DNA extracted from either sample type. Comments on this clone: There is no known antigen for this receptor. The input lacks base qualities; no much larger clone sits a single base away.

The receptor was isolated from a man aged 50-60 years with acute or convalescent COVID-19. The material sequenced was peripheral blood. In this chain, TRBV27 is recombined with TRBJ2-3; TRBD1 is a possible D gene, resting on 5 matching bases. The DNA is as follows: TGTGCCAGCAGTCCCCAGGGAGATACGCAGTATTTT. It is translated as CASSPQGDTQYF.